This TCR beta chain was recorded in a study of T and B cells in COVID-19 patients. General study results and limits: Clonality of TRB repertoires was high in active COVID-19; recovery brought above-healthy diversity and richness.

BIOMED2 TRB-A/B primer pools were used in multiplex TRB PCR. TCRdb reprocessed the multiplex PCR reads with MiXCR, giving one entry per CDR3 protein. The data contain 4,000 to 6,000 distinct CDR3 sequences, 25% to 30% of them singletons. This clonotype was detected only a few times. The antigen remains unidentified. CDR3 size: 14 residues. Germline CDR1 is SGHDT and CDR2 is YYEEEE. Trimming stripped 0 bases from V and 6 bases from J, with 10 bases between. Each TRB amplification used about 250-550 ng of genomic DNA from blood. Sequencing used blood. The genes are TRBV5-6 and TRBJ1-5, with D uncertain. This TCR came from a human donor with active COVID-19. CDR3 sequence (DNA): TGTGCCAGCAGCTTGGATGGTGGGTTTCAGCCCCAGCATTTT. Its protein product is CASSLDGGFQPQHF.